Below are 13 T cell receptor beta chains sequenced from a single sample in a study of molecular identifiers for immune sequencing clone quantification. TCRdb processed the PCR reads anew with MiXCR; each CDR3 protein has one entry. The table has around 89,000 distinct CDR3 sequences, around 20% seen once. The sample consisted of naive CD8+ T cells from blood, with Jurkat cell RNA spiked in. The sample's subset: FACS-sorted CD8+CD4-CCR7+CD45RA+ naive T cells. The receptors come from a human donor in good health. Some libraries in this study had Jurkat cell RNA spiked in.

The sample holds many counts of this clonotype. This rearrangement joins TRBV7-2 to TRBJ2-3, with 9 nucleotides matching TRBD1. This CDR3 region has 16 residues. The V and J ends lost 1 base and 4 bases, in that order; junction bases with no gene match: 6. In germline, CDR1 is SGHTA, CDR2 FQGNSA. In DNA, the CDR3 is TGTGCCAGCAGCTTAGATCCCGGACAGGGGTCAGATACGCAGTATTTT. It is translated as CASSLDPGQGSDTQYF.

Points on this clonotype: An end of the junction does not agree with germline; a read error may underlie this. The chain is built from TRBV4-2 and TRBJ2-7; the D is unclear. The germline V gene has CDR1 LGHNA and CDR2 YNFKEQ. The CDR3 contains 14 residues. In DNA, the CDR3 is TGTGCCAGCAGCCAAGCCGAGCAGGTTTACGAGCAGTGCTTC. It codes for CASSQAEQVYEQCF.

Turning to this clonotype: One junction end disagrees with the germline gene, perhaps due to a read error. The chain joins TRBV7-2 to TRBJ2-1, with 13 nucleotides matching TRBD2. The CDR3 contains 15 residues. Germline-derived CDR1 and CDR2 are SGHTA and FQGNSA. In nucleotides, the CDR3 is TGTGCCGGCAGCCCAAGGACTAGCGGGGGCAATGAGCAGTTCTTC. It codes for CAGSPRTSGGNEQFF.

This clonotype was observed many times. The chain combines TRBV28 with TRBJ2-5; D remains unclear. There are 15 residues in the CDR3. Germline CDR1 is MDHEN and CDR2 is SYDVKM. V was cut by 1 base and J by 5 bases, with 14 bases left in between. In nucleotides, the CDR3 is TGTGCCAGCAGTTTATCTGGTTTGGGTGGGGAGACCCAGTACTTC. Translation gives CASSLSGLGGETQYF.

A few counts support this clonotype. A read error may explain this, as a much larger clone is one base away. The J gene is TRBJ2-3, the V gene TRBV28, with a weak D call TRBD1 (5 bases). The CDR3 loop spans 13 amino acids. V was trimmed by 4 bases and J by 2 bases, leaving 7 bases between them. Per germline, CDR1 MDHEN and CDR2 SYDVKM. The CDR3 here is CASSSDNTDTQYF. The CDR3 DNA follows: TGTGCCAGCAGTTCGGACAACACAGATACGCAGTATTTT.

This clonotype was detected many times. The genes are TRBV12-3 or TRBV12-4 and TRBJ2-3; TRBD1 matches at 7 bases. This CDR3 comprises 17 residues. V dropped 6 bases and J dropped 3; count of bases not matched to a gene: 15. CDR3 sequence (DNA): TGTGCCAGCAGATCAAATTTCGTGGACAGGCTGACAGATACGCAGTATTTT. Protein sequence: CASRSNFVDRLTDTQYF.

This clonotype was observed at least ten times. The V call is TRBV20-1, the J call TRBJ1-1, with D maybe TRBD1 (5 bases). Germline V gives CDR1 DFQATT, CDR2 SNEGSKA (reference sequence). This CDR3 has 12 residues. V lost 1 base and J 10 bases, leaving 13 bases between the germline ends. This chain's CDR3 is CSARVLAGGAFF. CDR3 nucleotide sequence: TGCAGTGCTAGAGTACTAGCTGGGGGAGCTTTCTTT.

This clonotype occurred many times. This chain links TRBV6-5 with TRBJ2-3; 8 positions agree with TRBD1. The CDR3 is made up of 15 amino acids. Trimming at V came to 2 bases and at J to 2 bases, leaving 3 bases not matched to a gene. The V gene's germline CDR1 is MNHEY and CDR2 SVGAGI. The CDR3 nucleotides are TGTGCCAGCAGTTACGGACAGGGCAACACAGATACGCAGTATTTT. Translating gives CASSYGQGNTDTQYF.

This clonotype has a count of ten or more. V usage is TRBV3-1 and J usage is TRBJ2-3, with D uncertain. Trimming took 0 bases from V and 6 from J, leaving 7 bases between them. The CDR3 runs to 13 residues. The germline V gene has CDR1 LGHDT and CDR2 YNNKEL (reference sequence). Here the CDR3 reads CASSQELGDTQYF. As DNA, the CDR3 is TGTGCCAGCAGCCAAGAGCTTGGGGATACGCAGTATTTT.

The table lists this clonotype with many counts. The J gene is TRBJ2-7, the V gene TRBV27; D perhaps matches TRBD2 (5 bases). V was trimmed by 3 bases and J by 1 base, leaving 10 bases between them. Germline V lookup: CDR1 MNHEY, CDR2 SMNVEV (reference sequence). The CDR3 runs to 14 residues. The chain's CDR3 is CASSFTGISYEQYF. The CDR3, as DNA: TGTGCCAGCAGTTTTACGGGGATATCCTACGAGCAGTACTTC.

This sequence joins TRBV14 and TRBJ2-5; possibly TRBD2 for D (5 bases). Germline V gene lookup returns CDR1 SGHDN and CDR2 FVKESK. The CDR3 spans 14 residues. The V and J ends lost 1 base and 2 bases respectively, with 8 bases between them. DNA for the CDR3: TGTGCCAGCAGCCAAGCTCGGGGACAAGAGACCCAGTACTTC. This codes for CASSQARGQETQYF.

Of note for this clonotype: This may come from a read error, since a much larger clone is one base off. The CDR3 reads CAGSHITDGYTF. The CDR3, as DNA: TGTGCCGGCAGCCACATAACCGATGGCTACACCTTC. The chain is built from TRBV14 and TRBJ1-2; no clear D gene. Looked up from germline, CDR1 is SGHDN and CDR2 is FVKESK. The CDR3 is 12 amino acids.

In this sample, this clonotype turned up many times. The chain couples TRBV6-6 to TRBJ1-1; D is possibly TRBD1 (6 bases). V lost 4 bases, J lost 6 bases, and 15 bases lay in between. CDR1 MNHNY and CDR2 SVGAGI come from the germline V gene (reference sequence). This CDR3 region has 14 residues. The DNA for the CDR3 is TGTGCCAGCAGTTTCAGAGGGGGGGAACCTGAAGCTTTCTTT. Its translation: CASSFRGGEPEAFF.